This TCR beta chain was identified in a study of blood T cell repertoires in COVID-19. Looking at the study overall: Italy, Spain and the United States were the sources of the convalescent and acute COVID-19 samples. T cells, B-cell-depleted T cells, or PBMCs provided the cDNA or gDNA that served as material.

How the authors handled the data: Using reference gene primer amplification, nucleated cell counts were estimated. Repertoires were generated with immunoSEQ multiplex PCR, while TCRdb's copy carries only in-frame clones and drops some. V and J calls and clone size are given by that table; D and trimming were obtained from the DNA. Of 150,000 to 200,000 clones in the sample, under 85% were seen once. Germline V gene sequence: CDR1 SGHRS, CDR2 YFSETQ. The CDR3 has 15 residues. Trimming at V came to 0 bases and at J to 4 bases, leaving 6 bases not matched to a gene. Sequenced input: peripheral blood. V is TRBV5-1 and J is TRBJ2-7; TRBD2 matches 8 bases. This clonotype was obtained from a man between 65 and 85 years old with acute or convalescent COVID-19. The CDR3 DNA reads as TGCGCCAGCAGCTTGGTTCCAGCGGGGGCTTACGAGCAGTACTTC. Its translation: CASSLVPAGAYEQYF.